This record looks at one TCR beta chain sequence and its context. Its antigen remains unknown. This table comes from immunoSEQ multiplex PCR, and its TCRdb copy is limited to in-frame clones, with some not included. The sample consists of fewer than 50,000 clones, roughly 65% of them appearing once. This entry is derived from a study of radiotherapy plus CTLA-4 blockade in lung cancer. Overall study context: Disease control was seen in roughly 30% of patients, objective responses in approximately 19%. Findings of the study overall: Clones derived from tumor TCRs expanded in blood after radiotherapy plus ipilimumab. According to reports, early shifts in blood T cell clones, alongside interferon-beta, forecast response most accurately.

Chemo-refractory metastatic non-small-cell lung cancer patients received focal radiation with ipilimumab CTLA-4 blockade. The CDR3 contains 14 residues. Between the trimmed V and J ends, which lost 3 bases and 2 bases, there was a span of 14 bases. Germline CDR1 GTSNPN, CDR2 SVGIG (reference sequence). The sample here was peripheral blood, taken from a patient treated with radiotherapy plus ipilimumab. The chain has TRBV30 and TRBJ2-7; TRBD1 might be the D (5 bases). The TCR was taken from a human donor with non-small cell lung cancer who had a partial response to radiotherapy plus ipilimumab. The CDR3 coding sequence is TGTGCCTGGAGGCTTACAGGCGCTACCTACGAGCAGTACTTC. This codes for CAWRLTGATYEQYF.